This T cell receptor beta chain comes out of a study of blood T cell repertoires in COVID-19. Study in general: Samples taken during acute and convalescent COVID-19 were collected in the United States, Italy and Spain. Sample material is recorded as cDNA or gDNA derived from T cells, B-cell-depleted T cells, or PBMCs.

In the source study's methods: Nucleated cell number was recorded as an estimate derived from reference gene primer amplification. The data were produced by immunoSEQ multiplex PCR, yet TCRdb's version contains in-frame clones alone and is incomplete. V and J calls and clone size come straight from that table; D and trimming were deduced from the DNA. The table includes some 31,000 clones, over 90% detected once. The CDR3 sequence is 15 residues long. CDR1 and CDR2 (germline): MNHEY, SMNVEV (reference sequence). V was trimmed by 2 bases and J by 9 bases, leaving 14 bases between them. The source is a human donor in a cohort sampled during active COVID-19. The genes are TRBV27 and TRBJ1-6; D is ambiguous. Sequencing input: peripheral blood. The CDR3 region is CASSLGPGRGSPLHF. CDR3 sequence (DNA): TGTGCCAGCAGTTTAGGTCCGGGAAGAGGTTCACCCCTCCACTTT.